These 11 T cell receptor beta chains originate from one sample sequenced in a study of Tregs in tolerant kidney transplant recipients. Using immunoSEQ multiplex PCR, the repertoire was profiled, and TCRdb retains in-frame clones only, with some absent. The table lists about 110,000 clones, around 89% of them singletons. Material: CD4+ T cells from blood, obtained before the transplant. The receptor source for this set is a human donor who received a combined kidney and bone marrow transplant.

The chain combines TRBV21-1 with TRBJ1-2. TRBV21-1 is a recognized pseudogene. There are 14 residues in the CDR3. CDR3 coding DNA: TGTGCCAGCAGCAACCCTGCGGTTAACTATGGCTACACCTTC. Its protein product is CASSNPAVNYGYTF.

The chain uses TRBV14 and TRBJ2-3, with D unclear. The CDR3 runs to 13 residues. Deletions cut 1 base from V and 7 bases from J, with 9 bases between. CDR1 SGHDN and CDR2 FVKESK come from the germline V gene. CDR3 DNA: TGTGCCAGCAGCCAAGGTTTGCAGTATACGCAGTATTTT. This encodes CASSQGLQYTQYF.

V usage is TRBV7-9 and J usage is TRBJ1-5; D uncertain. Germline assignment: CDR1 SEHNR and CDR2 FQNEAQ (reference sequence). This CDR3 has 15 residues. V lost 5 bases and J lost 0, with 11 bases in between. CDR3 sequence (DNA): TGTGCCAGCAGCCCTTTAGTGCATAGCAATCAGCCCCAGCATTTT. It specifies CASSPLVHSNQPQHF.

CDR3 nucleotide sequence: TGTGCCAGCAGCCAATCCCGCCCAGGGGAGCTAAATGAGCAGTTCTTC. Its translation is CASSQSRPGELNEQFF. The V and J genes are TRBV27 and TRBJ2-1, with a weak D call TRBD1 (6 bases). Per the germline V gene, CDR1 is MNHEY and CDR2 is SMNVEV (reference sequence). Deletions cut 6 bases from V and 7 bases from J, with 22 bases between. The CDR3 runs to 16 residues.

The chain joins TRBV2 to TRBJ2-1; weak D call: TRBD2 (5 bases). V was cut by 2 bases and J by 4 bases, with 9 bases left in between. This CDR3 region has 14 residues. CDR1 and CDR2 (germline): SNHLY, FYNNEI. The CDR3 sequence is CASSETRTYNEQFF. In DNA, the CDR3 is TGTGCCAGCAGTGAAACAAGGACTTACAATGAGCAGTTCTTC.

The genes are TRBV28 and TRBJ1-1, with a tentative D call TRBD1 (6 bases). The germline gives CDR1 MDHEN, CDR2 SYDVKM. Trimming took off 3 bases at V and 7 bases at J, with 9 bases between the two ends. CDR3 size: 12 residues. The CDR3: CASSFQGIEAFF. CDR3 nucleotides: TGTGCCAGCAGTTTTCAGGGGATTGAAGCTTTCTTT.

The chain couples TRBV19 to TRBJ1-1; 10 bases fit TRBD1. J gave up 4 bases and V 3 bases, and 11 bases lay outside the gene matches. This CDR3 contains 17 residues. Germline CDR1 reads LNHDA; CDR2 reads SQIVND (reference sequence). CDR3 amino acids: CASSMGGTGVSGTEAFF. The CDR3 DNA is TGTGCCAGTAGTATGGGGGGGACAGGGGTGTCCGGCACTGAAGCTTTCTTT.

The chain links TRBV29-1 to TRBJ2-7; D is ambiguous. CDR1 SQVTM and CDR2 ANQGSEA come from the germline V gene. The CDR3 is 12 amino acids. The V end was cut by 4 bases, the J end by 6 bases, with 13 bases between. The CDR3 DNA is TGCAGCGTTGTCCGTGACTCTACCGAGCAGTACTTC. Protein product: CSVVRDSTEQYF.

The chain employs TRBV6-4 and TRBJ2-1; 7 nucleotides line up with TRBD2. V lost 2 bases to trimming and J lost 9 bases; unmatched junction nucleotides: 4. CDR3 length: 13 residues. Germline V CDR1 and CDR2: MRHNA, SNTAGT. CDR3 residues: CASSDGRGTEQFF. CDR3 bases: TGTGCCAGCAGTGACGGGCGGGGGACTGAGCAGTTCTTC.

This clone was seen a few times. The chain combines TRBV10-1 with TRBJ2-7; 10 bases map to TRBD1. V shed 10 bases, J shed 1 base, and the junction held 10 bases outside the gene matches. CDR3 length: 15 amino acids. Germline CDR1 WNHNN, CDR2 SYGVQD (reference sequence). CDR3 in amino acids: CATAGTGARSYEQYF. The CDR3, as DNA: TGCGCCACCGCCGGGACAGGGGCCCGATCCTACGAGCAGTACTTC.

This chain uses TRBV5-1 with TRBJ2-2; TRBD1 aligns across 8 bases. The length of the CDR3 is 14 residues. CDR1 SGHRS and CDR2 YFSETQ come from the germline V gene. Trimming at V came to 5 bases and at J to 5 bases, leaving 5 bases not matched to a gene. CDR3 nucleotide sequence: TGCGCCAGCAGACCTGGGACAGGAACCGGGGAGCTGTTTTTT. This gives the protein CASRPGTGTGELFF.